This T cell receptor beta chain was captured by sequencing in a study of T-cell reconstitution after alpha-beta-depleted transplantation in children listed by TCRdb under 2016. With respect to the entire study: T-cell immune reconstitution after TCRalphabeta/CD19-depleted allogeneic hematopoietic cell transplantation in children was quantitatively tracked in the study by means of TCR repertoire profiling. Here is what the overall study found, with its caveats: In some patients, the high TCRbeta diversity seen at day 60 was put down to recipient T cells and intrathymic progenitors that had survived conditioning. The apparently early recovery of alphabetaT-cell counts about two months after transplant reportedly depended on only several hundred rapidly expanded clones that came from non-depleted graft cells. Over the following months the frequencies of hyperexpanded clones went down, and after one year T-cell counts and TCRbeta diversity were mostly credited to newly produced T cells.

The treatment or condition label corresponds to: allogeneic hematopoietic cell transplantation with graft depleted of TCRalphabeta T cells and CD19 B cells. Transplant recipients were children who received TCRalphabeta/CD19-depleted allogeneic hematopoietic cell grafts. For this chain, trimming is 5 bases at the V end and 3 bases at the J end, and the number of junction bases without a gene match is 8. The CDR3 sequence holds 15 residues, the cysteine and phenylalanine included. The retained sequence is limited to the CDR3, 45 bases, with the frame set at the first base. For CDR1 and CDR2, the germline V gene lists KGHDR and SFDVKD. The receptor library was made with PCR. Sequencing used an Illumina HiSeq 2500. Molecular barcoding was employed in the preparation of TCR libraries, with unique molecular identifiers being used to normalize TCRbeta repertoire quantification. TCRdb trimmed the raw reads at Q25, called clones with MiXCR and kept productive beta chains. Entries that share a CDR3 protein sequence are merged under the most common genes and DNA. In all, the sample holds 200,000 or so distinct CDR3 sequences, and roughly 9.1% of those were seen once. About a third of the sample is in the top ten clones.

As to this clonotype: Its antigen is unknown. No qualities accompany the bases; no much larger clone lies one base away.

In this chain, TRBV24-1 is recombined with TRBJ1-2; TRBD1 matches 7 bases in the middle. The sequence was obtained from a male patient between 2 and 10 years old who had a stem cell transplant for acute myeloid leukemia, so the T cells may come from the graft donor. The starting material was PBMCs, mostly from graft donor cells, obtained 360 days after TCRalphabeta/CD19-depleted stem cell transplant. The sequenced DNA is TGTGCCACCAGTGGCCCGGACAGGACGTACTATGGCTACACCTTC. Its coded protein is CATSGPDRTYYGYTF.